This T cell receptor (beta chain) came from a study of beta chain features in type 1 diabetes. All of the isolated RNA was reverse transcribed, so expressed TCRB transcripts were sequenced. Generated by immunoSEQ multiplex PCR, the TCRdb table keeps only in-frame clones and is missing some. The sample includes about 300,000 clones, roughly 12% of them seen just once. Trimming removed 5 bases from V and 0 bases from J; junction bases left unmatched: 9. The CDR3 runs to 17 residues. The germline V gene encodes CDR1 SGHAT and CDR2 FQNNGV. Averaging about 116 mL, one heparinised blood draw came from each individual donor. Stem cell-like memory, regulatory, central memory and naive CD4+ cells were sorted via CD45RO/CCR7/CD25/CD127/CD95/CD27. Whole-study findings and limits: Significant though moderate, a shortening of TCRB CDR3s appeared in all four CD4+ subsets of Type 1 diabetes patients. Reduced insertions and increased deletions marked VDJ junctions in type 1 diabetes patients.

This clone was seen more than once but under ten times. Its target is not known. Source material: naive CD4+ T cells from blood. This sequence joins TRBV11-2 and TRBJ2-3; TRBD1 matches 9 bases. This clonotype originated in a woman aged 18-29 years with type 1 diabetes. The CDR3 sequence: CASSGHTGGASTDTQYF. CDR3 in DNA: TGTGCCAGCAGCGGACACACAGGGGGCGCGAGCACAGATACGCAGTATTTT.